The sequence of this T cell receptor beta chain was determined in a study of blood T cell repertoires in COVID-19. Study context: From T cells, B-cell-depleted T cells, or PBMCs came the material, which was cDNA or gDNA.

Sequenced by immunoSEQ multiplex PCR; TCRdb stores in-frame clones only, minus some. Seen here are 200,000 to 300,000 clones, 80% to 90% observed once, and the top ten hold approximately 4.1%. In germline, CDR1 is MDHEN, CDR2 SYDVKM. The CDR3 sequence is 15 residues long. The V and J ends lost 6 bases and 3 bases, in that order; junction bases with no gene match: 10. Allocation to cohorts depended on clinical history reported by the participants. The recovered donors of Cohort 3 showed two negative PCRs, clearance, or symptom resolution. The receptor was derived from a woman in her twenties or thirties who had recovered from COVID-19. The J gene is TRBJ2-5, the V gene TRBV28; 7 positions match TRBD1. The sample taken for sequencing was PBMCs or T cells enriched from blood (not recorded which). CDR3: CASSPGTVRKETQYF. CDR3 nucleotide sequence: TGTGCCAGCAGCCCCGGGACAGTTCGAAAAGAGACCCAGTACTTC.